The 27 T cell receptor beta chains in this list originate from one sample, sequenced in a study of T cells in Graves' hyperthyroidism and ophthalmopathy. Amplification of TCR beta CDR3 regions used RNA as the template. The HTBI primer set drove a first-round RT-PCR of the TCR CDR3. TCRdb passed the multiplex PCR reads through MiXCR, listing each CDR3 protein once. The sample has around 350,000 distinct CDR3 sequences; around 15% are singletons. The sample comprised blood. These receptors came from a woman aged 60-70 years with Graves' ophthalmopathy.

This clonotype was seen repeatedly, ten times or more. J is TRBJ2-1 and V is TRBV7-3; D remains unclear. This CDR3 contains 15 residues. V lost 3 bases and J 1 base, leaving 10 bases between the germline ends. CDR1 and CDR2 from the germline V gene are SGHTA and FQGTGA. The CDR3 coding sequence is TGTGCCAGCAGCTTTAGGTTCGGGTCCTACAATGAGCAGTTCTTC. Residues: CASSFRFGSYNEQFF. The full variable domain, its missing parts supplied by reference TRBV7-3 and TRBJ2-1, is GAGVSQTPSNKVTEKGKYVELRCDPISGHTALYWYRQSLGQGPEFLIYFQGTGAADDSGLPNDRFFAVRPEGSVSTLKIQRTERGDSAVYLCASSFRFGSYNEQFFGPGTRLTVL.

This clonotype was seen only a few times. V gene TRBV9 combines with J gene TRBJ2-1; 7 nucleotides align to TRBD2. From germline, CDR1 is SGDLS and CDR2 YYNGEE. With 0 bases clipped from V and 10 bases from J, the junction kept 13 bases outside the gene matches. The CDR3 consists of 16 residues. CDR3 sequence (DNA): TGTGCCAGCAGCGTAGGGTCGGGGAGAAGCGGGGAAGAGCAGTTCTTC. It is translated as CASSVGSGRSGEEQFF.

This clonotype was seen more than once but under ten times. The chain employs TRBV28 and TRBJ1-4, with D unresolved. Germline V gene data show CDR1 as MDHEN and CDR2 as SYDVKM. V was shortened by 4 bases and J by 6 bases, with 18 bases between the two germline ends. This CDR3 is built from 16 residues. The CDR3 is CASSYMGRTTDEKLFF. CDR3 coding DNA: TGTGCCAGCAGTTATATGGGTAGAACCACGGATGAAAAACTGTTTTTT.

This clonotype was detected many times. J is TRBJ2-7 and V is TRBV7-9, with unresolved D. Deletions cut 6 bases from V and 3 bases from J, with 15 bases between. CDR3 size: 14 residues. Germline V gene lookup returns CDR1 SEHNR and CDR2 FQNEAQ (reference sequence). The CDR3 here is CASSRTDANYEQYF. CDR3 sequence (DNA): TGTGCCAGCAGTCGCACGGACGCCAACTACGAGCAGTACTTC.

This clonotype was detected many times. This sequence joins TRBV28 and TRBJ2-7; 7 nucleotides align to TRBD1. The CDR3 extends over 13 amino acids. Trimming took 6 bases from V and 1 from J; bases not matched to a gene: 3. The germline V gene encodes CDR1 MDHEN and CDR2 SYDVKM. DNA of the CDR3: TGTGCCAGCAGGGTGGGACAGTCCTACGAGCAGTACTTC. Translation: CASRVGQSYEQYF.

The genes are TRBV10-2 and TRBJ2-1; 9 bases agree with TRBD2. The CDR3 is 16 amino acids. The V segment lost 4 bases and the J segment 6 bases; nucleotides outside the gene matches: 10. CDR1 and CDR2 (germline): WSHSY, SAAADI. This CDR3 is CASSVVTSGLPNEQFF. Written as DNA, the CDR3 is TGCGCCAGCAGTGTTGTGACTAGCGGACTCCCCAATGAGCAGTTCTTC.

This clonotype was found a few times. The V call is TRBV2, the J call TRBJ2-5, with a possible D match to TRBD2 (6 bases). Deletions cut 6 bases from V and 4 bases from J, with 12 bases between. Germline lookup yields CDR1 SNHLY and CDR2 FYNNEI. The CDR3 sequence is 13 residues long. As DNA, the CDR3 is TGTGCCAGCAGCTTGATGGGGGGAGAGACCCAGTACTTC. Protein: CASSLMGGETQYF.

This clonotype was counted between two and nine times. This sequence joins TRBV12-5 and TRBJ2-2; TRBD1 might be the D (6 bases). Germline-derived CDR1 and CDR2 are LGHNT and FRNRAP. This CDR3 spans 18 amino acids. Trimming took off 0 bases at V and 1 base at J, with 15 bases between the two ends. CDR3 amino acids: CASGLVLGGRVNTGELFF. Written as DNA, the CDR3 is TGTGCTAGTGGTTTGGTACTAGGGGGACGGGTGAACACCGGGGAGCTGTTTTTT.

The rearrangement links TRBV4-1 to TRBJ2-6, with 10 bases fitting TRBD1. Trimming at V came to 11 bases and at J to 1 base, leaving 8 bases not matched to a gene. The germline V gene has CDR1 MGHRA and CDR2 YSYEKL. CDR3 length: 16 amino acids. The CDR3 coding sequence is TGCGCCGGGGGACAGGGGAAACCTTCTGGGGCCAACGTCCTGACTTTC. Translated, it gives CAGGQGKPSGANVLTF.

There are a few counts of this clonotype. The chain is built from TRBV27 and TRBJ2-7; 8 bases line up with TRBD2. The junction had 13 bases not matched to a gene; V was cut back by 5 bases and J by 4 bases. This CDR3 has 16 residues. In germline, CDR1 is MNHEY, CDR2 SMNVEV (reference sequence). The CDR3 loop is CASSAVSGTTIYEQYF. As DNA, the CDR3 is TGTGCCAGCAGTGCCGTTAGCGGGACGACGATTTACGAGCAGTACTTC.

The chain combines TRBV9 with TRBJ2-4, with D possibly matching TRBD1 (6 bases). The CDR3 covers 13 residues. Trimming stripped 3 bases from V and 7 bases from J, with 11 bases between. The V gene's germline CDR1 is SGDLS and CDR2 YYNGEE. The CDR3 protein is CASSETGLNIQYF. The CDR3 DNA sequence: TGTGCCAGCAGCGAAACAGGGTTGAACATTCAGTACTTC.

There are a few counts of this clonotype. The chain recombines TRBV5-1 with TRBJ2-7; TRBD1 aligns across 8 bases. This CDR3 is 14 amino acids long. Trimming at V came to 3 bases and at J to 6 bases, leaving 8 bases not matched to a gene. CDR1 SGHRS and CDR2 YFSETQ come from the germline V gene. This CDR3 reads CASSYYGQGAEQYF. CDR3 coding DNA: TGCGCCAGCAGCTATTACGGACAGGGTGCCGAGCAGTACTTC.

This clonotype was counted many times. CDR3 sequence reads: CASSQGWLASTDTQYF. The CDR3 DNA follows: TGCGCCAGCAGCCAAGGTTGGCTAGCCAGCACAGATACGCAGTATTTT. This chain uses TRBV4-1 with TRBJ2-3, with D perhaps TRBD2 (5 bases). V lost 1 base to trimming and J lost 0 bases, with 11 bases between them. The CDR3 sequence is 16 residues long. Germline lookup yields CDR1 MGHRA and CDR2 YSYEKL.

This clonotype turned up a few times. The rearrangement uses TRBV7-3 and TRBJ2-1; TRBD2 matches at 9 bases. The CDR3 covers 22 residues. Germline V gives CDR1 SGHTA, CDR2 FQGTGA. J was trimmed by 12 bases and V by 2 bases; bases with no gene match: 32. This chain's CDR3 is CASSLVGFKETVGTSSHRRQFF. CDR3 nucleotides: TGTGCCAGCAGCTTAGTGGGTTTTAAGGAGACGGTGGGGACTAGCTCACACCGGAGGCAGTTCTTC.

This clonotype has more than one count but fewer than ten. The CDR3 bases are TGTGCCACCAGTGATTTCAAGACTAGCGGGAGGGTTTCTGCCGGGGAGCTGTTTTTT. Translating it yields CATSDFKTSGRVSAGELFF. This sequence joins TRBV24-1 and TRBJ2-2; TRBD2 matches 14 bases. This CDR3 is 19 amino acids long. Germline values: CDR1 KGHDR, CDR2 SFDVKD. V trimming: 1 base; J trimming: 6 bases; junction bases outside the gene matches: 9.

This clonotype was found many times. This chain links TRBV11-1 with TRBJ2-2, with 10 bases fitting TRBD2. CDR1 and CDR2 from the germline V gene are SGHAT and FQDESV (reference sequence). The length of the CDR3 is 17 residues. V lost 2 bases to trimming and J lost 6 bases; unmatched junction nucleotides: 9. Here the CDR3 DNA reads TGTGCCAGCAGCTTATCCCTAGCGGGAGTCTTGGCCGGGGAGCTGTTTTTT. Amino acid sequence: CASSLSLAGVLAGELFF.

There are many counts of this clonotype. This chain links TRBV3-1 with TRBJ1-4; TRBD1 matches at 7 bases. Germline CDR1 reads LGHDT; CDR2 reads YNNKEL (reference sequence). The CDR3 totals 14 residues. V dropped 2 bases and J dropped 8; count of bases not matched to a gene: 5. CDR3 residues: CASSQKGAGEKLFF. CDR3 sequence (DNA): TGTGCCAGCAGCCAAAAGGGGGCGGGAGAAAAACTGTTTTTT.

This clonotype was seen repeatedly, ten times or more. CDR3 loop: CASSLAFSPSLGGELFF. For the CDR3, the DNA is TGTGCCAGCAGCTTAGCCTTTAGCCCAAGTTTAGGCGGGGAGCTGTTTTTT. This rearrangement joins TRBV7-8 to TRBJ2-2; D unresolved. The V gene lost 0 bases and the J gene lost 7 bases, with 18 bases spanning the gap. The CDR3 sequence is 17 residues long. Germline CDR1 reads SGHVS; CDR2 reads FQNEAQ.

This clonotype has at least ten counts. This chain connects TRBV27 to TRBJ1-2, with a weak D call TRBD1 (5 bases). CDR1 and CDR2 (germline): MNHEY, SMNVEV (reference sequence). The CDR3 has 13 amino acids. The V and J ends lost 6 bases and 8 bases respectively, with 16 bases between them. CDR3 bases: TGTGCCAGCAGGCCTTCCCAGGGTCGGGGCTACACCTTC. Protein product: CASRPSQGRGYTF.

The chain carries TRBV10-2 and TRBJ1-3, with D possibly being TRBD1 (5 bases). The germline V gene has CDR1 WSHSY and CDR2 SAAADI. Trimming took 0 bases from V and 0 from J, leaving 12 bases between them. The CDR3 loop spans 17 amino acids. The CDR3: CASSESLRQRSGNTIYF. DNA for the CDR3: TGCGCCAGCAGTGAGTCTTTGAGACAGCGCTCTGGAAACACCATATATTTT.

This clonotype was recorded at least ten times. The rearrangement joins TRBV28 to TRBJ1-2, with D perhaps matching TRBD1 (6 bases). This CDR3 comprises 14 residues. Germline assignment: CDR1 MDHEN and CDR2 SYDVKM. The V and J ends lost 5 bases and 4 bases respectively, with 14 bases between them. The CDR3 sequence: CASSIPTGPYGYTF. The CDR3 DNA reads as TGTGCCAGCAGTATCCCGACAGGACCCTATGGCTACACCTTC.

This clonotype has at least ten counts. V gene TRBV28 combines with J gene TRBJ2-7; 9 bases match TRBD1. The V and J ends lost 6 bases and 10 bases, in that order; junction bases with no gene match: 13. Germline values: CDR1 MDHEN, CDR2 SYDVKM. CDR3 size: 14 residues. The chain's CDR3 is CASSRDREQRDQYF. For the CDR3, the DNA is TGTGCCAGCAGCCGGGACAGGGAACAGCGGGATCAGTACTTC.

This clonotype showed up many times. This chain connects TRBV3-1 to TRBJ2-1; no clear D gene. The ends were cut back, 2 bases at V and 9 bases at J, with 8 bases in the middle. Germline assignment: CDR1 LGHDT and CDR2 YNNKEL (reference sequence). This CDR3 region has 12 residues. The CDR3 loop is CASSQQGGEQFF. The DNA of the CDR3 is TGTGCCAGCAGCCAACAAGGCGGTGAGCAGTTCTTC.

In this sample, this clonotype turned up many times. The chain links TRBV20-1 to TRBJ2-5, with 11 bases matching TRBD1. V trimming: 6 bases; J trimming: 5 bases; junction bases outside the gene matches: 11. Germline values: CDR1 DFQATT, CDR2 SNEGSKA (reference sequence). The CDR3 contains 15 residues. CDR3 loop: CSADPRTGGLETQYF. The CDR3 nucleotides read TGCAGTGCAGACCCCCGGACAGGGGGCTTGGAGACCCAGTACTTC.

This clonotype has at least ten counts. The chain has TRBV20-1 and TRBJ1-5; the D gene is possibly TRBD1 (5 bases). This CDR3 has 14 amino acids. Germline CDR1 reads DFQATT; CDR2 reads SNEGSKA (reference sequence). Trimming shortened V by 1 base and J by 3 bases, and 10 bases separated the two germline ends. The CDR3 sequence: CSARVGHSNQPQHF. The DNA for the CDR3 is TGCAGTGCTAGAGTAGGACATTCCAATCAGCCCCAGCATTTT.

This clonotype showed up many times. The chain is built from TRBV12-3 or TRBV12-4 and TRBJ2-7; no clear D gene. The V and J ends lost 3 bases and 2 bases respectively, with 5 bases between them. This CDR3 has 12 residues. The CDR3 nucleotides are TGTGCCAGCAGTTTTAACACCTACGAGCAGTACTTC. Translation gives CASSFNTYEQYF.

J is TRBJ2-1 and V is TRBV7-3; 11 bases map to TRBD2. J was trimmed by 7 bases and V by 6 bases; bases with no gene match: 11. The CDR3 totals 16 residues. The V gene's germline CDR1 is SGHTA and CDR2 FQGTGA. Written as DNA, the CDR3 is TGTGCCAGCAGTCCGACCCCGGGACTAGCGGAAAATGAGCAGTTCTTC. Translating it yields CASSPTPGLAENEQFF.